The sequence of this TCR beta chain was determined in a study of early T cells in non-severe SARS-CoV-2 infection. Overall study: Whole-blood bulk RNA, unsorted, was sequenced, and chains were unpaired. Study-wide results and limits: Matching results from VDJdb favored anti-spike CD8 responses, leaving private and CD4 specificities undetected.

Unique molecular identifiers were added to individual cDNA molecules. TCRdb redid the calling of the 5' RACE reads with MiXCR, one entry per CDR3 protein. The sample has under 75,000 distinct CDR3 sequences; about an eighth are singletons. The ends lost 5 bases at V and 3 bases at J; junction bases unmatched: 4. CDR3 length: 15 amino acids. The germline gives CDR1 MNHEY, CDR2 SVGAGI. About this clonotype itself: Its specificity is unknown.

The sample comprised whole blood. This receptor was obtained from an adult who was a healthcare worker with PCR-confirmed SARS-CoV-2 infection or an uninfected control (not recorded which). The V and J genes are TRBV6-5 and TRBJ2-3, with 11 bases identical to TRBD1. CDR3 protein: CASSTGTGGTDTQYF. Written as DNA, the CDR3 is TGTGCCAGCAGTACCGGGACAGGGGGAACAGATACGCAGTATTTT.